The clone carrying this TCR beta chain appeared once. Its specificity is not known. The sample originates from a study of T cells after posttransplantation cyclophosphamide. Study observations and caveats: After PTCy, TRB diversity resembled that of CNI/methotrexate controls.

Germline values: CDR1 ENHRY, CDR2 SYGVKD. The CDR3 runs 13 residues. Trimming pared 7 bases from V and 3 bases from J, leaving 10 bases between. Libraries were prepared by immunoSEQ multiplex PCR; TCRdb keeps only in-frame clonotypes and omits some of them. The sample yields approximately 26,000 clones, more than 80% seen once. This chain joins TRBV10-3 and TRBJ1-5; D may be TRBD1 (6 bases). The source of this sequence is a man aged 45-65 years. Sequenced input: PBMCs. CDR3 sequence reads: CAINRDINQPQHF. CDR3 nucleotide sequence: TGTGCCATCAACCGGGACATCAATCAGCCCCAGCATTTT.